The 3 T cell receptor beta chains presented below share a single source sample, sequenced in a study of identical twins. TCRdb used MiXCR to reprocess the 5' RACE reads, holding one entry per CDR3 protein. The repertoire has 1.5 million to 2 million distinct CDR3 sequences, under 35% of them found once; the top ten carry 0.25% to 0.3%. Sample: cord blood. The origin of the receptors is a newborn girl in good health.

The V and J genes are TRBV4-1 and TRBJ1-2, with D unresolved. The V end was cut by 0 bases, the J end by 1 base, with 6 bases between. The CDR3 is made up of 14 amino acids. Germline-derived CDR1 and CDR2 are MGHRA and YSYEKL. The chain's CDR3 is CASSQDGHNYGYTF. The CDR3 region has the DNA TGCGCCAGCAGCCAAGATGGGCATAACTATGGCTACACCTTC.

This clonotype is a singleton in its sample. The V call is TRBV27, the J call TRBJ2-2; tentatively, D is TRBD2 (5 bases). Germline CDR1 is MNHEY and CDR2 is SMNVEV (reference sequence). CDR3 size: 13 residues. V was shortened by 10 bases and J by 5 bases, with 14 bases between the two germline ends. CDR3: CATALGRTGELFF. The CDR3 DNA reads as TGTGCCACGGCGTTAGGGAGAACCGGGGAGCTGTTTTTT.

The chain joins TRBV15 to TRBJ2-4, with no clear D. The CDR3 consists of 16 residues. The V end lost 0 bases, the J end lost 0 bases, and 9 bases lay between the germline ends. From germline, CDR1 is LNHNV and CDR2 YYDKDF (reference sequence). CDR3 in amino acids: CATSRDVGLAKNIQYF. The CDR3 DNA follows: TGTGCCACCAGCAGAGACGTTGGGTTAGCCAAAAACATTCAGTACTTC.